This T cell receptor (beta chain) was sequenced for a study of identical twins. The sample holds a few counts of this clonotype. Using its own MiXCR run on the 5' RACE reads, TCRdb lists one record per CDR3 protein. The sample yields over 550,000 distinct CDR3 sequences, 7.1% seen once. CDR1 and CDR2 from the germline V gene are SQVTM and ANQGSEA. With V trimmed by 6 bases and J by 5 bases, 6 bases remained unmatched. There are 12 residues in the CDR3. These data were also reused for a study on yellow fever vaccine responses in identical twins.

This TCR derives from a woman aged 18-29 years in good health. Specimen: PBMCs. The chain carries TRBV29-1 and TRBJ2-7; 8 positions match TRBD2. CDR3 amino acids: CSVTRGGNEQYF. The CDR3 DNA reads as TGCAGCGTCACCCGGGGGGGCAACGAGCAGTACTTC.